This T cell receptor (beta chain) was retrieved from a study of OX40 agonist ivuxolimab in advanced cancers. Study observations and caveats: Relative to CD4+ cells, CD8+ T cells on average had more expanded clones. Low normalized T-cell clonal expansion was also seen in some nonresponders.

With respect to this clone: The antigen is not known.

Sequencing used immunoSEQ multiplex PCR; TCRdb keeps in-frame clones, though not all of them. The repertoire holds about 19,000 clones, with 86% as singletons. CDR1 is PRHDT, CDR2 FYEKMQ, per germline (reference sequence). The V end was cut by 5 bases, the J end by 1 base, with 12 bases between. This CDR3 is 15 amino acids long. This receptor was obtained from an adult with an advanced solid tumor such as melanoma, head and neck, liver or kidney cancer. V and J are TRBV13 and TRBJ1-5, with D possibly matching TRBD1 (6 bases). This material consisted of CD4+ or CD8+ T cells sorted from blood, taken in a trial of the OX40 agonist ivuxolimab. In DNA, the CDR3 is TGTGCCAGCAGCGGAGGGGGGGGGAGCAATCAGCCCCAGCATTTT. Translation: CASSGGGGSNQPQHF.